The T cell receptor beta chain under discussion was sequenced for a study of CD8 T cells in Susac syndrome. A quantity of roughly 0.5 to 1 ug RNA underwent reverse transcription using random hexamers. TCRdb independently ran MiXCR on the immunoSEQ multiplex PCR reads; one entry per CDR3 protein. The table includes approximately 170,000 distinct CDR3 sequences, just over 90% detected once. This clonotype has just one count. Germline lookup yields CDR1 SNHLY and CDR2 FYNNEI. V shed 3 bases and J 2 bases; nucleotides not matched to a gene: 4. The CDR3 is 16 amino acids. The chain carries TRBV2 and TRBJ1-6, with TRBD1 matching 7 bases. The TCR sequence derives from a human donor in good health. Sequencing input: CD4+ T cells from PBMCs. CDR3 in DNA: TGTGCCAGCAGTGAGGAAGGGGGCACCTATAATTCACCCCTCCACTTT. This translates into CASSEEGGTYNSPLHF. Combining the CDR3 with reference TRBV2 and TRBJ1-6 gives the whole variable domain EPEVTQTPSHQVTQMGQEVILRCVPISNHLYFYWYRQILGQKVEFLVSFYNNEISEKSEIFDDQFSVERPDGSNFTLKIRSTKLEDSAMYFCASSEEGGTYNSPLHFGNGTRLTVT.